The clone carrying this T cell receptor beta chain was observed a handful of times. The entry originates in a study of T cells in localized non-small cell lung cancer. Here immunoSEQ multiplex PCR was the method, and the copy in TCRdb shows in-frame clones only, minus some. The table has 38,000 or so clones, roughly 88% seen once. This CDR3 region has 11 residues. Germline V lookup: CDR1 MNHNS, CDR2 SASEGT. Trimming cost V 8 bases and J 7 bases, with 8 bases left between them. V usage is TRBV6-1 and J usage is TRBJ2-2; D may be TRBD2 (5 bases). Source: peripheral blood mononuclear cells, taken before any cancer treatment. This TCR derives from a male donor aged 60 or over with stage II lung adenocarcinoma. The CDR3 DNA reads TGTGCCAGCTCGGCGGGCGGGGAGCTGTTTTTT. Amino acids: CASSAGGELFF.